One sample yielded the 24 T cell receptor beta chains listed below, sequenced in a study of blood T cell repertoires in COVID-19. The assay was immunoSEQ multiplex PCR, and TCRdb's table has in-frame clones only and misses some. Among approximately 100,000 clones, about four fifths were seen once, and the ten largest hold 10%. The material sequenced was peripheral blood. These receptors all stem from a human donor in a cohort sampled during active COVID-19.

The V and J genes are TRBV7-6 and TRBJ1-5; unclear D gene. V dropped 2 bases and J dropped 1 base, with 9 bases sitting between them. The CDR3 loop spans 15 amino acids. Per germline, CDR1 SGHVS and CDR2 FNYEAQ. CDR3 loop: CASSLNPESNQPQHF. As DNA, the CDR3 is TGTGCCAGCAGCTTAAACCCAGAAAGCAATCAGCCCCAGCATTTT.

The CDR3: CASSFLAGTEQFF. The CDR3 region has the DNA TGTGCCAGCAGCTTTCTAGCGGGAACTGAGCAGTTCTTC. The chain recombines TRBV7-3 with TRBJ2-1, with 9 nucleotides matching TRBD2. The CDR3 covers 13 residues. Germline V lookup: CDR1 SGHTA, CDR2 FQGTGA. V was clipped by 3 bases and J by 9 bases; unmatched bases: 3.

In its sample, this clone was seen a few times. The chain combines TRBV28 with TRBJ2-2; no definite D call. V lost 7 bases and J lost 4, with 4 bases in between. Germline V gene data show CDR1 as MDHEN and CDR2 as SYDVKM. The CDR3 contains 11 residues. DNA of the CDR3: TGTGCCAGCACTGTCACCGGGGAGCTGTTTTTT. Its translation is CASTVTGELFF.

The chain joins TRBV5-6 to TRBJ2-1; D is perhaps TRBD1 (6 bases). Germline assignment: CDR1 SGHDT and CDR2 YYEEEE. The CDR3 covers 16 residues. The ends were cut back, 0 bases at V and 3 bases at J, with 13 bases in the middle. CDR3 loop: CASSLETGRIYNEQFF. The CDR3 DNA follows: TGTGCCAGCAGCTTGGAAACAGGGAGAATCTACAATGAGCAGTTCTTC.

This clone was counted a few times. As DNA, the CDR3 is TGCGCCAGCAGCTTGGGAAGGGCGGGGTACGAGCAGTACTTC. Amino acids: CASSLGRAGYEQYF. This chain links TRBV5-1 with TRBJ2-7; D is perhaps TRBD2 (6 bases). Trimming cost V 0 bases and J 4 bases, with 11 bases left between them. Germline CDR1 reads SGHRS; CDR2 reads YFSETQ. CDR3 length: 14 residues.

The rearrangement uses TRBV6-5 and TRBJ1-3; weak D call: TRBD1 (6 bases). Germline assignment: CDR1 MNHEY and CDR2 SVGAGI. This CDR3 region has 14 residues. V shed 5 bases and J shed 0 bases, with 8 bases lying between them. CDR3 nucleotide sequence: TGTGCCAGCAGTCAACAGGGCTCTGGAAACACCATATATTTT. As protein: CASSQQGSGNTIYF.

The V gene is TRBV5-4, the J gene TRBJ1-1, with D possibly matching TRBD1 (5 bases). The CDR3 sequence is 14 residues long. The V end lost 0 bases, the J end lost 3 bases, and 9 bases lay between the germline ends. Germline V gene sequence: CDR1 SGHNT, CDR2 YYREEE (reference sequence). This CDR3 is CASSLGGGDTEAFF. DNA of the CDR3: TGTGCCAGCAGCTTGGGGGGAGGGGACACTGAAGCTTTCTTT.

This chain links TRBV28 with TRBJ1-2; weak D call: TRBD1 (5 bases). Trimming left V 3 bases short and J 4 bases short, with 15 bases between. This CDR3 region has 15 residues. Germline values: CDR1 MDHEN, CDR2 SYDVKM. In DNA form, the CDR3 reads TGTGCCAGCAGTTTCCCTCCAGGGAACGGCTATGGCTACACCTTC. Residues: CASSFPPGNGYGYTF.

The chain recombines TRBV28 with TRBJ1-2; D not resolved. From germline, CDR1 is MDHEN and CDR2 SYDVKM. The CDR3 sequence is 15 residues long. V shed 6 bases and J shed 2 bases, with 16 bases lying between them. This CDR3 reads CASSTGAGRNYGYTF. In nucleotides, the CDR3 is TGTGCCAGCAGCACGGGAGCGGGCCGGAACTATGGCTACACCTTC.

The chain recombines TRBV30 with TRBJ1-2, with 10 bases fitting TRBD1. CDR1 GTSNPN and CDR2 SVGIG come from the germline V gene (reference sequence). The CDR3 is made up of 16 amino acids. V lost 4 bases and J lost 0; bases outside the gene matches: 8. The CDR3 region is CAWNSPGQGPNYGYTF. Here the CDR3 DNA reads TGTGCCTGGAATTCGCCGGGACAGGGGCCTAACTATGGCTACACCTTC.

The V gene is TRBV14, the J gene TRBJ2-3; TRBD2 matches at 8 bases. V lost 10 bases, J lost 2 bases, and 8 bases stayed unmatched. CDR1 is SGHDN, CDR2 FVKESK, per germline. The CDR3 runs 14 residues. The CDR3 here is CATSSGRHTDTQYF. The CDR3 nucleotides read TGTGCCACTTCTAGCGGGCGGCACACAGATACGCAGTATTTT. The full variable domain, rest sourced from reference TRBV14 and TRBJ2-3, is EAGVTQFPSHSVIEKGQTVTLRCDPISGHDNLYWYRRVMGKEIKFLLHFVKESKQDESGMPNNRFLAERTGGTYSTLKVQPAELEDSGVYFCATSSGRHTDTQYFGPGTRLTVL.

The rearrangement uses TRBV19 and TRBJ1-5, with D tentatively TRBD1 (6 bases). CDR3 length: 13 residues. Per the germline V gene, CDR1 is LNHDA and CDR2 is SQIVND (reference sequence). V was trimmed by 4 bases and J by 5 bases, leaving 9 bases between them. The CDR3 nucleotides read TGTGCCAGTAGTAACGGACAGCATCAGCCCCAGCATTTT. It is translated as CASSNGQHQPQHF.

This chain joins TRBV19 and TRBJ2-1; 9 bases align to TRBD2. Germline loops: CDR1 LNHDA, CDR2 SQIVND (reference sequence). The trim removed 6 bases at V and 8 bases at J, leaving 8 bases unmatched. The CDR3 runs to 14 residues. In DNA, the CDR3 is TGTGCCAGTAGCCGGGGACTAGCCTTTGATGAGCAGTTCTTC. Residues: CASSRGLAFDEQFF. Together with reference TRBV19 and TRBJ2-1, the CDR3 gives the full variable domain: DGGITQSPKYLFRKEGQNVTLSCEQNLNHDAMYWYRQDPGQGLRLIYYSQIVNDFQKGDIAEGYSVSREKKESFPLTVTSAQKNPTAFYLCASSRGLAFDEQFFGPGTRLTVL.

The chain couples TRBV30 to TRBJ1-3; no firm D call. The germline V gene encodes CDR1 GTSNPN and CDR2 SVGIG (reference sequence). Trimming stripped 1 base from V and 1 base from J, with 14 bases between. The CDR3 length is 16 residues. CDR3 coding DNA: TGTGCCTGGAGTGGATCGACCAGGTCGTCTGGAAACACCATATATTTT. Its protein product is CAWSGSTRSSGNTIYF.

The CDR3 here is CASSSAGGPNYGYTF. In nucleotides, the CDR3 is TGTGCCAGCAGCTCGGCCGGGGGACCTAACTATGGCTACACCTTC. The chain couples TRBV7-2 to TRBJ1-2; TRBD1 is a possible D gene (5 bases). The V gene lost 4 bases and the J gene lost 0 bases, with 12 bases spanning the gap. Germline CDR1 and CDR2: SGHTA and FQGNSA. The CDR3 has 15 residues. Complete variable domain (other parts from reference TRBV7-2 and TRBJ1-2): GAGVSQSPSNKVTEKGKDVELRCDPISGHTALYWYRQSLGQGLEFLIYFQGNSAPDKSGLPSDRFSAERTGGSVSTLTIQRTQQEDSAVYLCASSSAGGPNYGYTFGSGTRLTVV.

J is TRBJ1-6 and V is TRBV28; no clear D gene. Germline CDR1 and CDR2: MDHEN and SYDVKM. Trimming cost V 4 bases and J 6 bases, with 22 bases left between them. The length of the CDR3 is 18 residues. CDR3 DNA sequence: TGTGCCAGCAGTTCCCTCGGTTGGAGGACGGAGCCTAATTCACCCCTCCACTTT. Protein product: CASSSLGWRTEPNSPLHF.

This rearrangement joins TRBV13 to TRBJ2-7; 7 nucleotides align to TRBD2. The V gene's germline CDR1 is PRHDT and CDR2 FYEKMQ (reference sequence). V dropped 1 base and J dropped 4; count of bases not matched to a gene: 7. The CDR3 loop spans 15 amino acids. The CDR3 sequence: CASSLVGGPKYEQYF. The CDR3 DNA is TGTGCCAGCAGCTTAGTGGGAGGGCCGAAGTACGAGCAGTACTTC. Drawing the rest from reference TRBV13 and TRBJ2-7, the complete variable domain is AAGVIQSPRHLIKEKRETATLKCYPIPRHDTVYWYQQGPGQDPQFLISFYEKMQSDKGSIPDRFSAQQFSDYHSELNMSSLELGDSALYFCASSLVGGPKYEQYFGPGTRLTVT.

The chain links TRBV15 to TRBJ1-4, with D possibly being TRBD1 (6 bases). The germline V gene encodes CDR1 LNHNV and CDR2 YYDKDF (reference sequence). The CDR3 sequence is 15 residues long. Trimming pared 2 bases from V and 6 bases from J, leaving 13 bases between. The CDR3 DNA is TGTGCCACCAGCAGAACCCGACAGGTGGATGAAAAACTGTTTTTT. Residues: CATSRTRQVDEKLFF. Looking up the rest from reference TRBV15 and TRBJ1-4 gives the full variable domain: DAMVIQNPRYQVTQFGKPVTLSCSQTLNHNVMYWYQQKSSQAPKLLFHYYDKDFNNEADTPDNFQSRRPNTSFCFLDIRSPGLGDTAMYLCATSRTRQVDEKLFFGSGTQLSVL.

The J gene is TRBJ2-7, the V gene TRBV3-1 (or the pseudogene TRBV3-2), with a weak D call TRBD2 (5 bases). The CDR3 covers 16 residues. V gave up 0 bases and J gave up 3 bases, with 15 bases separating them. Germline lookup yields CDR1 LGHDT and CDR2 YNNKEL (reference sequence). The CDR3 DNA sequence: TGTGCCAGCAGCCAAGATCGGGTAGCGCCGGACTACGAGCAGTACTTC. Translation: CASSQDRVAPDYEQYF.

This clone was found a few times. The chain combines TRBV3-1 (or the pseudogene TRBV3-2) with TRBJ1-4; 7 nucleotides align to TRBD1. From germline, CDR1 is LGHDT and CDR2 YNNKEL (reference sequence). The V and J ends lost 3 bases and 6 bases, in that order; junction bases with no gene match: 7. The CDR3 sequence is 15 residues long. In nucleotides, the CDR3 is TGTGCCAGCAGCCATGGAAAAGGGGGCGATGAAAAACTGTTTTTT. Translated, it gives CASSHGKGGDEKLFF.

The table lists this clone with a few counts. V is TRBV4-1 and J is TRBJ1-2, with TRBD1 matching over 9 bases. The CDR3 loop spans 16 amino acids. CDR1 and CDR2 from the germline V gene are MGHRA and YSYEKL. Trimming took 0 bases from V and 7 from J; bases not matched to a gene: 9. The CDR3 coding sequence is TGCGCCAGCAGCCAAGATGTTGGGACAGGGAGAAGTGGCTACACCTTC. Its translation is CASSQDVGTGRSGYTF.

The chain carries TRBV4-3 and TRBJ2-1; a possible D gene is TRBD2 (6 bases). Per the germline V gene, CDR1 is LGHNA and CDR2 is YSLEER. The CDR3 has 13 amino acids. Trimming left V 4 bases short and J 3 bases short, with 7 bases between. The DNA of the CDR3 is TGCGCCAGCAGCCTCGGGGGCTACAATGAGCAGTTCTTC. Amino acid sequence: CASSLGGYNEQFF.

The chain employs TRBV29-1 and TRBJ2-5, with 12 bases fitting TRBD2. This CDR3 is built from 14 residues. CDR1 is SQVTM, CDR2 ANQGSEA, per germline. The V segment lost 8 bases and the J segment 7 bases; nucleotides outside the gene matches: 11. DNA of the CDR3: TGCAGCCTCCGGACTAGCGGGGCCGAATCGACCCAGTACTTC. Translating it yields CSLRTSGAESTQYF.

This chain links TRBV27 with TRBJ2-6, with D possibly matching TRBD2 (6 bases). The CDR3 has 18 residues. The germline V gene encodes CDR1 MNHEY and CDR2 SMNVEV (reference sequence). V lost 4 bases and J 4 bases, leaving 20 bases between the germline ends. In nucleotides, the CDR3 is TGTGCCAGCAGTTGGGGGGATAGTAGGCGTTCGGGGGCCAACGTCCTGACTTTC. It is translated as CASSWGDSRRSGANVLTF.